The present T cell receptor beta chain was sequenced within a study of shared clonotypes between healthy human individuals. In this sample, this clone turned up once. The table came from immunoSEQ multiplex PCR; TCRdb's copy has only in-frame clones and leaves some out. The repertoire has approximately 530,000 clones, more than 95% of them found once; the top ten carry about 0.06%. With 5 bases clipped from V and 9 bases from J, the junction kept 10 bases outside the gene matches. The length of the CDR3 is 14 residues. Germline loops: CDR1 KGHSH, CDR2 LQKENI. This chain connects TRBV18 to TRBJ1-5, with 7 bases fitting TRBD1. The receptor was derived from a woman between 25 and 40 years old in good health. Sequenced input: naive CD4+ T cells sorted from blood. The sample's subset: CD45RA+ positively selected. CDR3 in DNA: TGTGCCAGCTCAGACGACAGGGCGCCGCGGCCCCAGCATTTT. Protein sequence: CASSDDRAPRPQHF.